A single TCR beta chain is shown here with its context. Its antigen is not yet known. The record has no base qualities; no much larger clone is one base away. The data originate from a study of patients and donors after allogeneic stem cell transplantation (dated by TCRdb to the early 2020s). To prepare the library, RT-PCR was applied. The data were produced on a NextSeq 550. TCRdb trimmed public reads at Q25 via fastp, called clones via MiXCR and kept in-frame beta chains. Records with the same CDR3 protein are collapsed into one entry carrying the most frequent genes and DNA. The sample yields fewer than 75,000 distinct CDR3 sequences; 10% to 15% were counted once. Of the sample, approximately 32% falls within the top ten clones. This clonotype was obtained from a human donor who was either an allogeneic HSCT recipient or a stem cell or donor lymphocyte infusion donor (not recorded which). It is not recorded whose cells these are; they may come from a transplant donor. Sequencing was carried out using blood, either unsorted or a sorted T cell fraction (not recorded which).

CDR3 reads: CASSPGQGPLSGANVLTF. The bases are TGTGCCAGCAGTCCAGGACAGGGGCCCCTCTCTGGGGCCAACGTCCTGACTTTC. The rearrangement combines TRBV12-3 or TRBV12-4 with TRBJ2-6, and 9 bases in between align with TRBD1. Trimming removed 5 bases from V and 0 bases from J; the gene matches leave 8 bases unexplained. The CDR3 runs 18 residues from the cysteine to the phenylalanine. Just CDR3 DNA is preserved here, 54 bases in frame from base 1.